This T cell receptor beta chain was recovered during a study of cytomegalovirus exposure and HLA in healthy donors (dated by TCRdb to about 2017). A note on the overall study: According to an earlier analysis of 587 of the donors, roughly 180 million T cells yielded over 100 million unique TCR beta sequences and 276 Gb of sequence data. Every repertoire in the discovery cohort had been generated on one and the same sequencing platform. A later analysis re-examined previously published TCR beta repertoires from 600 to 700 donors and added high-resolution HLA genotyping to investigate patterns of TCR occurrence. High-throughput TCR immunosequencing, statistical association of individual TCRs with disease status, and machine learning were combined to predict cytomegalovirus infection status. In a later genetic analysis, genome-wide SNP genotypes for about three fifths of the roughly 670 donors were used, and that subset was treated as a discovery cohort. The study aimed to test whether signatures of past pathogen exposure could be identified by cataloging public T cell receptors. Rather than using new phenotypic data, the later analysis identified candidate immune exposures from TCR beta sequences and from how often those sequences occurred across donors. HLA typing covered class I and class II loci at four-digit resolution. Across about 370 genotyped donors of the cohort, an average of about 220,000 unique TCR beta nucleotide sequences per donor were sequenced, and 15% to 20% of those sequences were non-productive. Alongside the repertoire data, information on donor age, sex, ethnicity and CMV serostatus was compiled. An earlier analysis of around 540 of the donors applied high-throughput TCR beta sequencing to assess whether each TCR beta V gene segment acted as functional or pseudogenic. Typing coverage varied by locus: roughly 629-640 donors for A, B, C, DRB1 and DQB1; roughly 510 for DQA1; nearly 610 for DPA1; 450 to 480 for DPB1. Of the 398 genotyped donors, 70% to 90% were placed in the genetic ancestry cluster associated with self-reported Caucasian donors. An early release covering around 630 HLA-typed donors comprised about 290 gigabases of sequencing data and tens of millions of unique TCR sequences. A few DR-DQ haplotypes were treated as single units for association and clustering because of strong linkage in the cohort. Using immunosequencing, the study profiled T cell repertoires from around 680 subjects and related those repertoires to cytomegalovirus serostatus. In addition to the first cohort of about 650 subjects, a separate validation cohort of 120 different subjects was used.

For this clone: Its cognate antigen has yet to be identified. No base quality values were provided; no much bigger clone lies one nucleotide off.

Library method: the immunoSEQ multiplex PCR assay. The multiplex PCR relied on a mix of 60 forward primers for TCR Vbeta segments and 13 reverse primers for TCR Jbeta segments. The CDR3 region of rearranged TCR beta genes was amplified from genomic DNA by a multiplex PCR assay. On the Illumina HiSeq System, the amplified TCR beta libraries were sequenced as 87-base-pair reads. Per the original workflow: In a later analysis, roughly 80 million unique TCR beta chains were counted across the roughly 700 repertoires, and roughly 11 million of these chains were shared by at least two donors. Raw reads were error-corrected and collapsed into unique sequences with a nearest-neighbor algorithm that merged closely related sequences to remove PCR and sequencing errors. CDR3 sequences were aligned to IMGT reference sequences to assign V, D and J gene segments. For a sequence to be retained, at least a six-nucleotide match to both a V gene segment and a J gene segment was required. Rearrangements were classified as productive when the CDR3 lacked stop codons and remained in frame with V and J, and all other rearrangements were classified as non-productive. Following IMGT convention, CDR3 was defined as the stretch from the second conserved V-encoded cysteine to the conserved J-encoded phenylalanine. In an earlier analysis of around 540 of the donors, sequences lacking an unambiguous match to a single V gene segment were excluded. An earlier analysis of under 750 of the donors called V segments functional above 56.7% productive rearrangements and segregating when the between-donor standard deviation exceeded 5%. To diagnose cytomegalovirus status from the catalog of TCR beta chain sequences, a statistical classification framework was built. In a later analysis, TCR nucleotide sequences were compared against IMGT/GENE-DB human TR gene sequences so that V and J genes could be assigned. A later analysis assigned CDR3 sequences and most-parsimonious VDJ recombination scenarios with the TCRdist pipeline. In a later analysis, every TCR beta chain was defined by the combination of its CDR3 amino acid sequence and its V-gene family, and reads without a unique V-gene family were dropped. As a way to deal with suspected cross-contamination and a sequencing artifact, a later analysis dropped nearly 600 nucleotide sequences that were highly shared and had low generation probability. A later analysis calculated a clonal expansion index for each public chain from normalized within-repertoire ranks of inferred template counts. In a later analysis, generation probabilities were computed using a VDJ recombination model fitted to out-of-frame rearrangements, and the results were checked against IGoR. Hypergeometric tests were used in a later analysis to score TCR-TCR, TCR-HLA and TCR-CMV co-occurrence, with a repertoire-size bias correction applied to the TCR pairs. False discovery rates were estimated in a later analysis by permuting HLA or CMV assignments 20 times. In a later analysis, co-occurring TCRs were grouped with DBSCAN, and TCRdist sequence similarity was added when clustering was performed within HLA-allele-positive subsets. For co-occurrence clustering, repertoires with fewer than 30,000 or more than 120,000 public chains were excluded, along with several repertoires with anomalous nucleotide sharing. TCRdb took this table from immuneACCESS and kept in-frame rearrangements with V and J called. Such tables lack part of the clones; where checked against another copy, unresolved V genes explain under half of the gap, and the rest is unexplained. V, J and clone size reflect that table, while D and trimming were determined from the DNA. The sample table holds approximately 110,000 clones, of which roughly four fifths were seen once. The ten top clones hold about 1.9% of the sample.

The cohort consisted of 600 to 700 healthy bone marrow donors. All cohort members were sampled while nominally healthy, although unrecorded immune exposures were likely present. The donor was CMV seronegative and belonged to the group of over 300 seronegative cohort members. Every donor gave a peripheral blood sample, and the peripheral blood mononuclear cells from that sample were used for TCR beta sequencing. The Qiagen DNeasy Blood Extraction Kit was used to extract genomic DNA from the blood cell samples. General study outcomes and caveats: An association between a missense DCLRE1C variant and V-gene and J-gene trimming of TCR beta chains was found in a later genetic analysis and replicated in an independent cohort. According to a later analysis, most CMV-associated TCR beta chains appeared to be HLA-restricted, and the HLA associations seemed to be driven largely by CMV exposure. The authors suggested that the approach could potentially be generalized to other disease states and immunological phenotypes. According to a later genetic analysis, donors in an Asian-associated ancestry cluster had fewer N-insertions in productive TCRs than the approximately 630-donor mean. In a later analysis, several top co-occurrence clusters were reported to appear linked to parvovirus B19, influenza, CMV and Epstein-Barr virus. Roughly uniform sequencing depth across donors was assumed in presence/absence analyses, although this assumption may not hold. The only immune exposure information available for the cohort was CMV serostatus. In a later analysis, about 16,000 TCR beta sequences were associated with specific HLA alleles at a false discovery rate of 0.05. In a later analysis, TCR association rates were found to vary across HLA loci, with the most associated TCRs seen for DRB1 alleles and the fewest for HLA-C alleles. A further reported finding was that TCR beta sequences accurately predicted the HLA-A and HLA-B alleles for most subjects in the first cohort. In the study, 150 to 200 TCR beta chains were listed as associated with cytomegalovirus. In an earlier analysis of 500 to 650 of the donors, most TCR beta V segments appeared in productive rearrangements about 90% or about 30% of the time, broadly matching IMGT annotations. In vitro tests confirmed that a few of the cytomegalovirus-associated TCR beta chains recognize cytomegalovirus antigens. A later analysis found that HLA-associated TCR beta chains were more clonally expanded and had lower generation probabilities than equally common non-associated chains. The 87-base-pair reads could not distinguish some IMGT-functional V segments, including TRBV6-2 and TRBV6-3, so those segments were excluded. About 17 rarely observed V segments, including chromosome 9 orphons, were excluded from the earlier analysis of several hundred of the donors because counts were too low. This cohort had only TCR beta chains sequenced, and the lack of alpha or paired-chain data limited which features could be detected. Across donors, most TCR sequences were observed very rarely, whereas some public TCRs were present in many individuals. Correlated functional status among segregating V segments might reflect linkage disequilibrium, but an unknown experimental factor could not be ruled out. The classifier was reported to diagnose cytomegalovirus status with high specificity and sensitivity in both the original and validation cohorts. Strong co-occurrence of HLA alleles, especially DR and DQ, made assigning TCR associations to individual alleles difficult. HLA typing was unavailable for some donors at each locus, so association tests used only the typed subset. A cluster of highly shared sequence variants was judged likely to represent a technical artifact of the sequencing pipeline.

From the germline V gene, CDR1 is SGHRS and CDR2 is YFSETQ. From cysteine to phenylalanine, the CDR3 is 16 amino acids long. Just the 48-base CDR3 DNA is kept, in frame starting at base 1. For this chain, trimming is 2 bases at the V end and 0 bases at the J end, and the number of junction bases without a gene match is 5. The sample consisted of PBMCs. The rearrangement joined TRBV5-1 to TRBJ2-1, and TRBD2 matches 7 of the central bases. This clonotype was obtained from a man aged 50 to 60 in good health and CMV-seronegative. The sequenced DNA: TGCGCCAGCAGCTTCAACGGGGGGAGCTCCTACAATGAGCAGTTCTTC. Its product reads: CASSFNGGSSYNEQFF.